This T cell receptor beta chain was identified in a study of T cells after yellow fever vaccination (dated by TCRdb to the late 2010s). At the level of the whole study: The SMART-Seq v4 Ultra Low Input RNA kit was used to prepare libraries from fractions with low cell numbers. To track T-cell clones before and after primary and booster YFV17D yellow fever vaccination, bulk TCR alpha and beta repertoires were sequenced longitudinally. Two healthy male donors, one aged 18 to 29 and one aged 30 to 40 years, made up the cohort. Blood was collected at multiple timepoints before and after primary and secondary immunization, and bulk PBMC replicates and cell subsets were isolated.

About this clonotype itself: What antigen it recognizes has not been identified. Qualities for individual bases were not recorded, and no much larger clone is one base off.

The treatment or condition tag for this specimen amounts to: live attenuated yellow fever vaccine strain. PBMCs were isolated from peripheral blood using a standard Ficoll-Paque protocol. Dynabeads CD4 and CD8 positive selection kits were used to isolate CD4 and CD8 T-cell fractions. RNA was extracted with TriZol from bulk PBMCs, CD4 and CD8 fractions, and dextramer-positive and dextramer-negative fractions. The paper as a whole reports these results and caveats: Because only two donors were included in the study, the extent to which the findings can be generalized is limited. A small share of clonotypes occurred in both CD4 and CD8 compartments, likely arising from convergent recombination. After the booster, most of the clones that had expanded following primary vaccination were detected again (approximately 96% of CD4 and 80% to 90% of CD8), which suggests that memory was broadly maintained. Computational filtering was required because FACS-sorted repertoires could contain abundant contaminating clonotypes from the bulk population. Compared with the primary T-cell response, the secondary T-cell response was weaker but faster, peaking on day 5 rather than day 15.

Sequencing took place on an Illumina NovaSeq 6000. TCR cDNA was synthesized by 5'RACE template switching, through which a universal primer site and unique molecular identifiers were introduced. Priming of cDNA synthesis was performed from both the TCR alpha and TCR beta constant segments. Library amplification involved two PCR steps, and the second step added sample barcodes and sequencing adapters. Sequencing of the libraries was done on either Illumina HiSeq 2500 (2x100 bp) or NovaSeq (2x150 bp). The original methods were these. MIGEC was used to demultiplex reads and collapse the reads into UMI consensus sequences, and MiXCR was used for V(D)J alignment. Vaccine-responding clonotypes were identified with edgeR using replicate PBMC samples, with FDR below 0.01 and a log2 fold change above 5 up to day 15 being required. CD4 or CD8 identity was assigned to each bulk clonotype according to whether the clonotype was present at higher abundance in the sequenced CD4 repertoire or the sequenced CD8 repertoire. TCRdb ran its own pipeline on the public reads, namely fastp trimming at Q25 and MiXCR clone calling, and kept in-frame beta chains. Each entry is one CDR3 protein sequence, shown with its most common DNA and genes. The V and J calls were not made by the authors but by TCRdb's processing. The sample records some 320,000 distinct CDR3 sequences, roughly 10% of which are singletons. The top ten clonotypes cover roughly 3% of the sample.

This receptor was obtained from a young man who received the YFV17D yellow fever vaccine. The specimen was CD4+ T cells sorted from PBMCs, collected 45 days after the yellow fever booster vaccination.

The DNA sequence is given as TGTGCCAGCAGTAGGGACCCGGGGAGTGAAGCTTTCTTT. Its coded protein is CASSRDPGSEAFF. The chain is made from TRBV6-5 and TRBJ1-1; TRBD1 is possibly the D segment (5 matching bases). Trimming costs V 5 bases and J 7 bases, and their ends lie 14 bases apart. Inclusive of the bounding cysteine and phenylalanine, the CDR3 is 13 residues long. The read is trimmed to its CDR3 DNA, 39 bases read in frame from base 1. The germline V gene specifies MNHEY as CDR1 and SVGAGI as CDR2.